Below, 16 T cell receptor beta chains from the same sample are listed, as sequenced in a study of T cells in Graves' hyperthyroidism and ophthalmopathy. There were TCR beta CDR3 regions amplified from RNA transcripts. The study used the HTBI primer set for a first-round RT-PCR of the TCR CDR3. One entry per CDR3 protein, called by TCRdb with MiXCR from the multiplex PCR reads. The sample consists of just under 750,000 distinct CDR3 sequences, around 40% of them appearing once. The sequenced material came from blood. Every receptor here comes from a woman between 40 and 55 years old with Graves' hyperthyroidism.

This clonotype has only a few counts. The V call is TRBV7-9, the J call TRBJ1-1; 7 positions match TRBD1. The CDR3 runs to 14 residues. The ends lost 5 bases at V and 4 bases at J; junction bases unmatched: 7. The V gene's germline CDR1 is SEHNR and CDR2 FQNEAQ (reference sequence). As DNA, the CDR3 is TGTGCCAGCAGCGAAAAGACAGGGAGCACTGAAGCTTTCTTT. This sequence encodes CASSEKTGSTEAFF.

The sample holds many counts of this clonotype. V and J are TRBV29-1 and TRBJ1-3; D gene unclear. The germline gives CDR1 SQVTM, CDR2 ANQGSEA. The CDR3 is made up of 10 amino acids. V dropped 7 bases and J dropped 8 bases, with 9 bases sitting between them. The CDR3 sequence: CSASQDTIYF. DNA of the CDR3: TGCAGCGCCTCCCAGGACACCATATATTTT. The whole variable domain, filled in from reference TRBV29-1 and TRBJ1-3, reads SAVISQKPSRDICQRGTSLTIQCQVDSQVTMMFWYRQQPGQSLTLIATANQGSEATYESGFVIDKFPISRPNLTFSTLTVSNMSPEDSSIYLCSASQDTIYFGEGSWLTVV.

This clonotype was detected ten times or more. The chain is built from TRBV14 and TRBJ1-2, with a weak D call TRBD1 (5 bases). Germline CDR1 is SGHDN and CDR2 is FVKESK. The CDR3 totals 14 residues. V lost 4 bases and J 0 bases, leaving 9 bases between the germline ends. The CDR3 loop is CASSPLTANYGYTF. DNA for the CDR3: TGTGCCAGCAGCCCCTTGACAGCTAACTATGGCTACACCTTC.

CDR3 coding DNA: TGTGCCAGCAGCTATCAGGGGGACGAGCAGTACTTC. Translation gives CASSYQGDEQYF. This rearrangement joins TRBV7-9 to TRBJ2-7; 7 bases align to TRBD1. Losses at the gene ends were 4 bases for V and 5 bases for J; bases not matched to a gene: 2. CDR3 length: 12 residues. Germline loops: CDR1 SEHNR, CDR2 FQNEAQ (reference sequence).

Worth noting for this clonotype: Given a much more abundant clone one base away, this may be a read error. This sequence joins TRBV15 and TRBJ1-2; the match to TRBD1 covers 7 bases. Germline V gives CDR1 LNHNV, CDR2 YYDKDF (reference sequence). There are 15 residues in the CDR3. The J segment lost 8 bases and the V segment lost 0 bases, leaving 9 bases of the junction unmatched. CDR3 nucleotides: TGTGCCACCAGCAGAGACCTCGACAGGGTGGGCGGCTACACCTTC. This translates into CATSRDLDRVGGYTF. Filled out from reference TRBV15 and TRBJ1-2, the complete variable domain reads DAMVIQNPRYQVTQFGKPVTLSCSQTLNHNVMYWYQQKSSQAPKLLFHYYDKDFNNEADTPDNFQSRRPNTSFCFLDIRSPGLGDTAMYLCATSRDLDRVGGYTFGSGTRLTVV.

This sequence joins TRBV12-3 or TRBV12-4 and TRBJ1-4; D is possibly TRBD1 (5 bases). V was pared by 5 bases and J by 0 bases, with 13 bases between. The CDR3 spans 16 residues. The CDR3 protein is CASSIPGGATNEKLFF. In DNA form, the CDR3 reads TGTGCCAGCAGTATCCCGGGGGGAGCAACTAATGAAAAACTGTTTTTT.

This rearrangement joins TRBV29-1 to TRBJ2-2; D not resolved. Germline lookup yields CDR1 SQVTM and CDR2 ANQGSEA. Trimming stripped 6 bases from V and 3 bases from J, with 8 bases between. CDR3 length: 12 residues. This CDR3 is CSVDGYTGELFF. CDR3 sequence (DNA): TGCAGCGTAGATGGCTACACCGGGGAGCTGTTTTTT.

As regards this clonotype: A read error may explain this, as a much larger clone is one base away. The rearrangement joins TRBV5-1 to TRBJ1-6; the D gene is possibly TRBD1 (5 bases). The CDR3 totals 13 residues. Germline V lookup: CDR1 SGHRS, CDR2 YFSETQ. CDR3 in amino acids: CASSFRESSPLHF. CDR3 nucleotides: TGTGCCAGCAGCTTCAGGGAGAGTTCACCCCTCCACTTT.

This clonotype was counted at least ten times. The gene calls are TRBV7-2 and TRBJ2-7; possible D gene TRBD1, 6 bases. Germline V CDR1 and CDR2: SGHTA, FQGNSA. CDR3 length: 15 amino acids. V lost 5 bases, J lost 2 bases, and 16 bases lay in between. CDR3 protein: CASSAGTRITYEQYF. The CDR3 nucleotides are TGTGCCAGCAGCGCCGGGACAAGAATCACCTACGAGCAGTACTTC. Combining the CDR3 with reference TRBV7-2 and TRBJ2-7 gives the whole variable domain GAGVSQSPSNKVTEKGKDVELRCDPISGHTALYWYRQSLGQGLEFLIYFQGNSAPDKSGLPSDRFSAERTGGSVSTLTIQRTQQEDSAVYLCASSAGTRITYEQYFGPGTRLTVT.

The rearrangement joins TRBV10-3 to TRBJ1-2; D possibly corresponds to TRBD1 (5 bases). In germline, CDR1 is ENHRY, CDR2 SYGVKD. The CDR3 contains 16 residues. V was pared by 0 bases and J by 3 bases, with 14 bases between. CDR3 loop: CAISESSGGDDYGYTF. The CDR3 DNA is TGTGCCATCAGTGAGTCGAGCGGGGGTGACGACTATGGCTACACCTTC.

This clonotype occurred many times. J is TRBJ1-5 and V is TRBV29-1, with TRBD1 identical over 9 bases. This CDR3 spans 14 amino acids. The V segment lost 4 bases and the J segment 2 bases; nucleotides outside the gene matches: 3. Germline assignment: CDR1 SQVTM and CDR2 ANQGSEA. The CDR3 DNA reads TGCAGCGTTGGGGACAGGGATGGCAATCAGCCCCAGCATTTT. Translated: CSVGDRDGNQPQHF.

The V and J genes are TRBV12-3 or TRBV12-4 and TRBJ1-6; tentatively, D is TRBD1 (5 bases). The CDR3 consists of 14 residues. Trimming shortened V by 6 bases and J by 6 bases, and 12 bases separated the two germline ends. This chain's CDR3 is CASSGREPNSPLHF. CDR3 bases: TGTGCCAGCAGCGGCAGGGAACCTAATTCACCCCTCCACTTT.

The rearrangement links TRBV7-6 to TRBJ2-5, with a weak D call TRBD2 (5 bases). The better agreement between TRBJ2-1 and the DNA end casts doubt on the J call. The CDR3 loop spans 14 amino acids. Germline V gene data show CDR1 as SGHVS and CDR2 as FNYEAQ. The CDR3 region is CASSLEADYNEQFF. The CDR3 DNA reads TGTGCCAGCAGCTTAGAAGCGGATTACAATGAGCAGTTCTTC.

The table lists this clonotype with a few counts. Sequence at one end of the junction differs from germline and may be a read error. The chain couples TRBV19 to TRBJ1-1; D is uncertain. The CDR3 contains 13 residues. Germline assignment: CDR1 LNHDA and CDR2 SQIVND (reference sequence). CDR3 region: CASSISQATEAFF. CDR3 coding DNA: TGTGCCAGCAGTATCAGCCAAGCCACTGAAGCTTTCTTT.

CDR3 in DNA: TGCGCCAGCAGTTCTTCCGCAGGGGGAGGCACAGATACGCAGTATTTT. Its protein product is CASSSSAGGGTDTQYF. The chain uses TRBV10-1 and TRBJ2-3; 7 bases map to TRBD1. V lost 5 bases to trimming and J lost 1 base; unmatched junction nucleotides: 9. CDR3 length equals 16 residues. CDR1 is WNHNN and CDR2 is SYGVQD in the germline V gene (reference sequence).

Regarding this clonotype: This could be a read error, since a much larger clone is one nucleotide away. The chain links TRBV15 to TRBJ1-2; D unresolved. The CDR3 runs to 16 residues. Germline V gives CDR1 LNHNV, CDR2 YYDKDF (reference sequence). CDR3 amino acids: CVTSRDVAVLGYGYTF. Written as DNA, the CDR3 is TGTGTCACCAGCAGAGATGTGGCAGTCTTGGGATATGGCTACACCTTC.